A single sample is the source of the 18 T cell receptor beta chains below, sequenced in a study of T cells in Graves' hyperthyroidism and ophthalmopathy (dated by TCRdb to about 2019). The library was produced with multiplex PCR. The sample was run on an Illumina HiSeq 2000. The TCR beta CDR3 regions were amplified from RNA transcripts. The TCR CDR3 was subjected to a first round of RT-PCR using the HTBI primer set and the Qiagen OneStep RT-PCR kit. Clones were called with MiXCR by TCRdb after fastp trimmed the public reads at Q25, and only in-frame beta chains were retained. CDR3 protein sequences are deduplicated, and each keeps its most common genes and DNA. This sample comprises a few hundred thousand distinct CDR3 sequences, around 46% of them detected only once. The leading ten clones occupy around 19% of the sample. The sample comprised peripheral blood or thyroid tissue (not recorded which). Every receptor here comes from an adult woman with Graves' disease, either hyperthyroidism or ophthalmopathy (not recorded which).

With respect to this clonotype: A junction end diverges from the germline sequence, so it may reflect a read error. The chain links TRBV7-8 to TRBJ1-1; perhaps TRBD1 as D (5 bases). CDR1 and CDR2 (germline): SGHVS, FQNEAQ. The CDR3 is 9 residues long. The DNA of the CDR3 is TGTGCCAGCAGCAGGGGAGCTCTCTTT. It encodes CASSRGALF. Combining the CDR3 with reference TRBV7-8 and TRBJ1-1 gives the whole variable domain GAGVSQSPRYKVAKRGQDVALRCDPISGHVSLFWYQQALGQGPEFLTYFQNEAQLDKSGLPSDRFFAERPEGSVSTLKIQRTQQEDSAVYLCASSRGALFGQGTRLTVV.

This clonotype was observed a handful of times. A much larger clone is a single base away; this may be a read error. The rearrangement uses TRBV7-9 and TRBJ2-7, with D perhaps assigned TRBD1 or TRBD2 (5 bases each). Germline assignment: CDR1 SEHNR and CDR2 FQNEAQ (reference sequence). There are 15 residues in the CDR3. The CDR3 loop is CASSPRGRFSYEQHF. CDR3 sequence (DNA): TGCGCCAGCAGCCCACGGGGCAGGTTCTCCTACGAGCAGCACTTC. Filled out from reference TRBV7-9 and TRBJ2-7, the complete variable domain reads DTGVSQNPRHKITKRGQNVTFRCDPISEHNRLYWYRQTLGQGPEFLTYFQNEAQLEKSRLLSDRFSAERPKGSFSTLEIQRTEQGDSAMYLCASSPRGRFSYEQHFGPGTRLTVT.

A remark on this clonotype: A much larger clone differs from this one at a single base, so this may be a read error. The CDR3 DNA sequence: TGCGCCAGCATTTCAGGGACGAACCAAGGGACCCAGTACTTC. It codes for CASISGTNQGTQYF. This chain connects TRBV5-1 to TRBJ2-5; perhaps D is TRBD1 or TRBD2 (5 bases each). The CDR3 has 14 residues. CDR1 is SGHRS, CDR2 YFSETQ, per germline. The variable domain in full, with the rest retrieved from reference TRBV5-1 and TRBJ2-5, is KAGVTQTPRYLIKTRGQQVTLSCSPISGHRSVSWYQQTPGQGLQFLFEYFSETQRNKGNFPGRFSGRQFSNSRSEMNVSTLELGDSALYLCASISGTNQGTQYFGPGTRLLVL.

The rearrangement joins TRBV5-5 to TRBJ1-6, with D tentatively TRBD1 (5 bases). Germline assignment: CDR1 SGHKS and CDR2 YYEKEE (reference sequence). V lost 6 bases and J 10 bases, leaving 23 bases between the germline ends. The CDR3 extends over 16 amino acids. The CDR3 sequence is CASTDSVPGGWSPLHF. The CDR3 nucleotides read TGTGCCAGCACCGACTCCGTGCCCGGGGGATGGTCACCCCTCCACTTT.

V is TRBV7-2 and J is TRBJ1-6; D not certain. The V gene lost 3 bases and the J gene lost 10 bases, with 13 bases spanning the gap. The CDR3 has 14 amino acids. Germline V CDR1 and CDR2: SGHTA, FQGNSA. CDR3 in amino acids: CASSFDRGSSPLHF. CDR3 nucleotides: TGTGCCAGCAGCTTCGACCGGGGATCCTCACCCCTCCACTTT.

In the case of this clonotype: One junction end disagrees with the germline gene, perhaps due to a read error. This chain joins TRBV28 and TRBJ1-6; the D gene is possibly TRBD1 (6 bases). This CDR3 has 15 amino acids. Per germline, CDR1 MDHEN and CDR2 SYDVKM. DNA for the CDR3: TGTGCCCGCAGAACTCACAGGGAAGGTGGATCACCCCTCCACTTT. It is translated as CARRTHREGGSPLHF.

The chain recombines TRBV5-1 with TRBJ1-3; TRBD1 might be the D (6 bases). The V gene's germline CDR1 is SGHRS and CDR2 YFSETQ. The CDR3 covers 18 residues. Trimming removed 3 bases at V and 2 bases at J, with 21 bases between. CDR3 coding DNA: TGCGCCAGCAGCTCTGGCGGGTTCGGGGGCCCTACTGGAAACACCATATATTTT. It translates to CASSSGGFGGPTGNTIYF.

This rearrangement joins TRBV2 to TRBJ1-6; D gene ambiguous. There are 12 residues in the CDR3. Trimming took off 6 bases at V and 14 bases at J, with 14 bases between the two ends. CDR1 is SNHLY and CDR2 is FYNNEI in the germline V gene. For the CDR3, the DNA is TGTGCCAGCAGGCCGGGAGTAGAAGCCCTCCACTTT. Protein sequence: CASRPGVEALHF. The variable domain in full, completed from reference TRBV2 and TRBJ1-6, reads EPEVTQTPSHQVTQMGQEVILRCVPISNHLYFYWYRQILGQKVEFLVSFYNNEISEKSEIFDDQFSVERPDGSNFTLKIRSTKLEDSAMYFCASRPGVEALHFGNGTRLTVT.

The chain uses TRBV9 and TRBJ1-6, with 10 bases fitting TRBD1. The CDR3 loop spans 16 amino acids. In germline, CDR1 is SGDLS, CDR2 YYNGEE. V gave up 4 bases and J gave up 6 bases; unmatched junction bases: 7. The CDR3 here is CASSLTDRGLNSPLHF. CDR3 bases: TGTGCCAGCAGCCTTACCGACAGGGGGCTTAATTCACCCCTCCACTTT.

This clonotype was counted only a few times. This chain links TRBV2 with TRBJ1-5; TRBD1 is a possible D gene (5 bases). Trimming took off 3 bases at V and 3 bases at J, with 12 bases between the two ends. This CDR3 spans 15 amino acids. Germline CDR1 reads SNHLY; CDR2 reads FYNNEI. In DNA form, the CDR3 reads TGTGCCAGCAGTGAGCGGCAGGGTCTCAATCAGCCCCAGCATTTT. Residues: CASSERQGLNQPQHF.

This clonotype came up a few times. The chain combines TRBV20-1 with TRBJ2-7; D is unresolved. CDR1 and CDR2 (germline): DFQATT, SNEGSKA (reference sequence). The V end lost 6 bases, the J end lost 2 bases, and 8 bases lay between the germline ends. The CDR3 covers 11 residues. The DNA for the CDR3 is TGCAGTGCCCCCTTAACCTACGAGCAGTACTTC. It encodes CSAPLTYEQYF.

The V and J genes are TRBV29-1 and TRBJ2-3; TRBD2 aligns across 9 bases. CDR3 length: 14 residues. Germline CDR1 SQVTM, CDR2 ANQGSEA. The junction had 3 bases not matched to a gene; V was cut back by 4 bases and J by 1 base. Here the CDR3 DNA reads TGCAGCGTTGGGGTAGCGGGGGGCACAGATACGCAGTATTTT. It translates to CSVGVAGGTDTQYF.

This clonotype was observed at least ten times. J is TRBJ2-7 and V is TRBV20-1; 9 nucleotides agree with TRBD2. CDR3 size: 14 residues. From germline, CDR1 is DFQATT and CDR2 SNEGSKA (reference sequence). The V segment lost 0 bases and the J segment 1 base; nucleotides outside the gene matches: 1. The CDR3 here is CSARDLAGSYEQYF. Here the CDR3 DNA reads TGCAGTGCTAGAGATCTAGCGGGATCCTACGAGCAGTACTTC.

The sample holds a few counts of this clonotype. The V gene is TRBV10-3, the J gene TRBJ2-5, with TRBD2 matching 12 bases. After removal of 2 bases from V and 4 bases from J, the junction contained 5 bases not matched to a gene. The CDR3 sequence is 16 residues long. The germline V gene encodes CDR1 ENHRY and CDR2 SYGVKD. In DNA form, the CDR3 reads TGTGCCATCAGTGAGGGCCAGACTAGCGGGAGAGAGACCCAGTACTTC. Its protein is CAISEGQTSGRETQYF.

The CDR3 DNA reads as TGTGCCAGCAGCTTAGGACGGGCCTACGAGGAGTTCTTC. This sequence encodes CASSLGRAYEEFF. The chain couples TRBV7-9 to TRBJ2-1, with no clear D. The V and J ends lost 1 base and 14 bases respectively, with 15 bases between them. Germline assignment: CDR1 SEHNR and CDR2 FQNEAQ (reference sequence). The CDR3 has 13 residues.

This clonotype was detected many times. The chain carries TRBV7-3 and TRBJ1-5, with no clear D. Germline-derived CDR1 and CDR2 are SGHTA and FQGTGA. This CDR3 spans 12 amino acids. Trimming left V 2 bases short and J 7 bases short, with 6 bases between. In DNA, the CDR3 is TGTGCCAGCAGCTTAGAGGTACAGCCCCAGCATTTT. It translates to CASSLEVQPQHF. Full variable domain (outside the CDR3, taken from reference TRBV7-3 and TRBJ1-5): GAGVSQTPSNKVTEKGKYVELRCDPISGHTALYWYRQSLGQGPEFLIYFQGTGAADDSGLPNDRFFAVRPEGSVSTLKIQRTERGDSAVYLCASSLEVQPQHFGDGTRLSIL.

The chain recombines TRBV5-1 with TRBJ1-2; D is unclear. The CDR3 is 15 amino acids. The V and J ends lost 7 bases and 12 bases respectively, with 28 bases between them. Germline values: CDR1 SGHRS, CDR2 YFSETQ. This CDR3 reads CASGLETESLGGHTF. CDR3 bases: TGCGCCAGCGGTTTGGAGACGGAATCACTGGGCGGCCACACCTTC.

This clonotype was observed at least ten times. This chain joins TRBV7-9 and TRBJ1-5; D might be TRBD1 (5 bases). V lost 4 bases to trimming and J lost 4 bases, with 5 bases between them. The CDR3 sequence is 12 residues long. Germline V gene sequence: CDR1 SEHNR, CDR2 FQNEAQ (reference sequence). For the CDR3, the DNA is TGTGCCAGCAGCTGGGGGAATCAGCCCCAGCATTTT. Amino acids: CASSWGNQPQHF. The complete variable domain, with remaining parts taken from reference TRBV7-9 and TRBJ1-5, reads DTGVSQNPRHKITKRGQNVTFRCDPISEHNRLYWYRQTLGQGPEFLTYFQNEAQLEKSRLLSDRFSAERPKGSFSTLEIQRTEQGDSAMYLCASSWGNQPQHFGDGTRLSIL.